A single sample gave rise to the 31 T cell receptor beta chains below, sequenced in a study of metastatic and nonmetastatic thyroid tumors. Nobody among the patients had been given any treatment before thyroid surgery. TCRdb re-called the PCR reads with MiXCR. The table records around 23,000 clones, around 30% of them present only once. The sample consisted of tumor tissue. The receptor set was obtained from a female donor with papillary thyroid cancer or a benign thyroid nodule (not recorded which). Some clones in this sample may be carry-over from other donors' samples.

This clone has a count of ten or more. This chain links TRBV7-2 with TRBJ1-2; unclear D gene. Trimming removed 1 base from V and 0 bases from J, with 3 bases in between. The CDR3 loop spans 13 amino acids. The V gene's germline CDR1 is SGHTA and CDR2 FQGNSA. The CDR3 reads CASSLDTNYGYTF. The CDR3 coding sequence is TGTGCCAGCAGCTTAGACACTAACTATGGCTACACCTTC.

The genes are TRBV20-1 and TRBJ2-1; 7 bases map to TRBD2. The CDR3 loop spans 15 amino acids. Looked up from germline, CDR1 is DFQATT and CDR2 is SNEGSKA (reference sequence). V was pared by 2 bases and J by 7 bases, with 11 bases of the junction left unmatched. The CDR3 bases are TGCAGTGCTAGACCACGGTGGGGGGGATGGAATGAGCAGTTCTTC. The encoded protein is CSARPRWGGWNEQFF.

As regards this clone: Germline and junction disagree at one end, which may indicate a read error. The gene calls are TRBV6-1 and TRBJ2-7, with D perhaps TRBD1 (6 bases). There are 14 residues in the CDR3. Per germline, CDR1 MNHNS and CDR2 SASEGT. The CDR3 sequence is CASSGGTFSYEHYF. The CDR3 DNA reads TGTGCCAGCAGTGGTGGGACATTCTCCTACGAGCACTACTTC.

There are many counts of this clone. The same CDR3 arises from other DNA sequences in this sample as well. The V call is TRBV5-6, the J call TRBJ2-2; D could derive from TRBD1 or TRBD2 (6 bases each). The V gene's germline CDR1 is SGHDT and CDR2 YYEEEE. The CDR3 sequence is 16 residues long. V was clipped by 0 bases and J by 3 bases, with 12 bases between them. The CDR3 here is CASSLGWGADTGELFF. For the CDR3, the DNA is TGTGCCAGCAGCTTGGGGTGGGGGGCGGACACCGGGGAGCTGTTTTTT.

This clone was counted between two and nine times. The junction and the germline gene differ at one end; a read error may be behind it. The chain couples TRBV24-1 to TRBJ1-2, with D unclear. Per germline, CDR1 KGHDR and CDR2 SFDVKD. The CDR3 extends over 14 amino acids. The CDR3 DNA sequence: TGTACCACCAGCCCGGCAGCGGAGGGCTATGGCTACACCTTC. It specifies CTTSPAAEGYGYTF.

Sample share makes this clone medium-sized. Distinct nucleotide sequences in the sample also encode this CDR3. V and J are TRBV10-1 and TRBJ2-7; maybe TRBD1 (5 bases). The length of the CDR3 is 12 residues. Germline loops: CDR1 WNHNN, CDR2 SYGVQD (reference sequence). V lost 3 bases and J lost 5, with 8 bases in between. The CDR3 DNA sequence: TGCGCCAGCAGTGATGGGGCACACGAGCAGTACTTC. Its protein is CASSDGAHEQYF.

This clone was seen more than once but under ten times. The chain carries TRBV6-2 or TRBV6-3 and TRBJ2-1; D is possibly TRBD2 (6 bases). Germline V gives CDR1 MNHEY, CDR2 SVGEGT. The length of the CDR3 is 16 residues. The V and J ends lost 5 bases and 0 bases respectively, with 14 bases between them. CDR3 nucleotide sequence: TGTGCCAGCAGTCCAACTAGCCCGGACTCCTACAATGAGCAGTTCTTC. Translating gives CASSPTSPDSYNEQFF.

The chain links TRBV10-3 to TRBJ2-1, with D perhaps matching TRBD1 (5 bases). Germline V gives CDR1 ENHRY, CDR2 SYGVKD. V lost 8 bases to trimming and J lost 8 bases, with 19 bases between them. CDR3 length: 14 residues. Here the CDR3 reads CAISGARAKDEQFF. For the CDR3, the DNA is TGTGCCATCTCTGGGGCTAGAGCGAAGGATGAGCAGTTCTTC.

By sample fraction, this clone is medium-sized. V usage is TRBV2 and J usage is TRBJ2-1; the match to TRBD2 covers 9 bases. With V trimmed by 6 bases and J by 4 bases, 4 bases remained unmatched. The CDR3 length is 14 residues. Per the germline V gene, CDR1 is SNHLY and CDR2 is FYNNEI. CDR3 amino acids: CASRGGGAYNEQFF. The CDR3 nucleotides are TGTGCCAGCAGGGGCGGGGGGGCTTACAATGAGCAGTTCTTC.

This clone was counted at least ten times. The V and J genes are TRBV2 and TRBJ2-1; 7 bases match TRBD1. The CDR3 totals 12 residues. Trimming removed 6 bases from V and 4 bases from J; junction bases left unmatched: 0. CDR1 is SNHLY, CDR2 FYNNEI, per germline. The CDR3 spells CASRGQYNEQFF. The CDR3 region has the DNA TGTGCCAGCAGGGGACAGTACAATGAGCAGTTCTTC.

As DNA, the CDR3 is TGTGCCAGCAGTTTTATATGGGGTATAGGCAATCAGCCCCAGCATTTT. Translation: CASSFIWGIGNQPQHF. This chain uses TRBV28 with TRBJ1-5; no clear D gene. Germline V CDR1 and CDR2: MDHEN, SYDVKM. Between the trimmed V and J ends, which lost 3 bases and 2 bases, there was a span of 14 bases. CDR3 length: 16 amino acids.

The V call is TRBV5-1, the J call TRBJ2-2; tentatively, D is TRBD1 or TRBD2 (5 bases each). The length of the CDR3 is 13 residues. Germline V lookup: CDR1 SGHRS, CDR2 YFSETQ. Trimming removed 0 bases from V and 12 bases from J, with 12 bases in between. This CDR3 is CASSLVGTTQLFF. The CDR3 DNA sequence: TGCGCCAGCAGCTTGGTGGGGACCACGCAGCTGTTTTTT.

In this sample, this clone turned up many times. It may be a read error: a sequence one base away is much more abundant. The chain carries TRBV6-2 or TRBV6-3 and TRBJ1-2; D unresolved. Trimming removed 7 bases from V and 4 bases from J, with 7 bases in between. The CDR3 contains 11 residues. In germline, CDR1 is MNHEY, CDR2 SVGEGT. The DNA for the CDR3 is TGTGCCAGCATCCGGTCCTATGGCTACACCTTC. Protein: CASIRSYGYTF.

The chain links TRBV19 to TRBJ1-5; D not certain. The CDR3 spans 17 residues. V was clipped by 6 bases and J by 4 bases, with 22 bases between them. CDR1 LNHDA and CDR2 SQIVND come from the germline V gene (reference sequence). The chain's CDR3 is CASSHLGVGVRNQPQHF. The DNA of the CDR3 is TGTGCCAGTAGCCACCTGGGAGTCGGGGTCAGGAATCAGCCCCAGCATTTT.

Turning to this clone: A much more abundant neighbour one base away suggests this may be a read error. At the DNA level, this CDR3 is encoded by other sequences in the same sample as well. The chain employs TRBV7-6 and TRBJ2-1; TRBD1 matches at 9 bases. The CDR3 is 18 residues long. Germline V gene data show CDR1 as SGHVS and CDR2 as FNYEAQ. CDR3 sequence: CASSFRRGGQGGYNEQFF. The CDR3 region has the DNA TGTGCCAGCAGCTTCCGCCGTGGGGGACAGGGCGGGTACAATGAGCAATTCTTC.

In its sample, this clone was seen a few times. The chain is built from TRBV2 and TRBJ2-7; D call uncertain. The V and J ends lost 5 bases and 5 bases respectively, with 16 bases between them. CDR1 SNHLY and CDR2 FYNNEI come from the germline V gene. The CDR3 is made up of 14 amino acids. CDR3 in DNA: TGTGCCAGCAGTATTCAGCAGGTCATCCACGAGCAGTACTTC. As protein: CASSIQQVIHEQYF.

As concerns this clone: The junction departs from germline at one end; a sequencing error may be responsible. The V call is TRBV6-1, the J call TRBJ1-5; D perhaps matches TRBD1 (5 bases). The germline CDR1 and CDR2 sequences are MNHNS and SASEGT. The CDR3 extends over 12 amino acids. CDR3 bases: TGTGCTAGCAGTGAAGGGGATCAGTCCCAGCATTTT. Residues: CASSEGDQSQHF.

Concerning this clone itself: At one of its ends the junction is not consistent with the germline gene, which may arise from a read error. The V call is TRBV2, the J call TRBJ1-1, with unresolved D. From germline, CDR1 is SNHLY and CDR2 FYNNEI. This CDR3 is built from 11 residues. This CDR3 is CASRLVTEASF. As DNA, the CDR3 is TGTGCCAGCAGGTTGGTCACTGAAGCTTCCTTT.

This clone has just a few counts. The chain has TRBV2 and TRBJ2-2; 10 bases line up with TRBD1. V dropped 8 bases and J dropped 9; count of bases not matched to a gene: 15. The germline V gene has CDR1 SNHLY and CDR2 FYNNEI. The CDR3 is 16 amino acids. Here the CDR3 DNA reads TGTGCCAGCGGGGGACAGGGGCAGTCGAACATCTGGGAGCTGTTTTTT. Encoded protein: CASGGQGQSNIWELFF.

This clone is labeled as medium-sized. The sample has other DNA sequences that encode this CDR3 too. The J gene is TRBJ1-2, the V gene TRBV30; maybe TRBD1 (5 bases). V was clipped by 2 bases and J by 0 bases, with 10 bases between them. The CDR3 loop spans 14 amino acids. The germline CDR1 and CDR2 sequences are GTSNPN and SVGIG (reference sequence). CDR3 coding DNA: TGTGCCTGGAGTCTACAGGCGACTAACTATGGCTACACCTTC. It translates to CAWSLQATNYGYTF.

In its sample, this clone was seen a few times. This chain joins TRBV20-1 and TRBJ2-1; 12 positions agree with TRBD2. After removal of 5 bases from V and 4 bases from J, the junction contained 3 bases not matched to a gene. The germline CDR1 and CDR2 sequences are DFQATT and SNEGSKA (reference sequence). The CDR3 extends over 14 amino acids. CDR3 DNA: TGCAGTGCTCGACTAGCGGGGGCTTACAATGAGCAGTTCTTC. This sequence encodes CSARLAGAYNEQFF.

This clone is labeled large. For the CDR3, the DNA is TGTGCCACCAAAGGGACAGAGGGGGATGAGCAGTTCTTC. Translation: CATKGTEGDEQFF. This rearrangement joins TRBV2 to TRBJ2-1; 7 positions agree with TRBD1. Germline CDR1 is SNHLY and CDR2 is FYNNEI. V lost 10 bases to trimming and J lost 8 bases; unmatched junction nucleotides: 11. The CDR3 length is 13 residues.

This clone was observed many times. The chain couples TRBV19 to TRBJ2-5, with unresolved D. The CDR3 totals 11 residues. Trimming pared 6 bases from V and 5 bases from J, leaving 7 bases between. Germline V gene sequence: CDR1 LNHDA, CDR2 SQIVND (reference sequence). The CDR3 DNA reads TGTGCCAGTAGAAGTGGGGAGACCCAGTACTTC. It is translated as CASRSGETQYF.

This clone was recorded at least ten times. The chain couples TRBV15 to TRBJ2-3; TRBD2 aligns across 7 bases. The length of the CDR3 is 16 residues. Germline CDR1 LNHNV, CDR2 YYDKDF (reference sequence). With 0 bases clipped from V and 5 bases from J, the junction kept 8 bases outside the gene matches. The CDR3 loop reads CATSRDWGGSGDTQYF. DNA for the CDR3: TGTGCCACCAGCAGAGATTGGGGAGGGTCGGGAGATACGCAGTATTTT.

The table lists this clone with a few counts. J is TRBJ1-4 and V is TRBV27; D not certain. Trimming left V 7 bases short and J 6 bases short, with 12 bases between. This CDR3 region has 13 residues. The germline gives CDR1 MNHEY, CDR2 SMNVEV (reference sequence). The CDR3 DNA reads as TGTGCCAGCATGGTCACGAAGGATGAAAAACTGTTTTTT. Translating it yields CASMVTKDEKLFF. Combining the CDR3 with reference TRBV27 and TRBJ1-4 gives the whole variable domain EAQVTQNPRYLITVTGKKLTVTCSQNMNHEYMSWYRQDPGLGLRQIYYSMNVEVTDKGDVPEGYKVSRKEKRNFPLILESPSPNQTSLYFCASMVTKDEKLFFGSGTQLSVL.

This clone was picked up many times. This sequence joins TRBV9 and TRBJ1-6; D is perhaps TRBD1 (5 bases). The germline V gene encodes CDR1 SGDLS and CDR2 YYNGEE. The CDR3 contains 17 residues. V was shortened by 3 bases and J by 7 bases, with 20 bases between the two germline ends. The CDR3 bases are TGTGCCAGCAGCGCCCAGGGAGACCTCAGGGCCAATTCACCCCTCCACTTT. This codes for CASSAQGDLRANSPLHF.

The sample holds a few counts of this clone. The rearrangement links TRBV6-1 to TRBJ1-5; D call uncertain. In germline, CDR1 is MNHNS, CDR2 SASEGT. V was cut by 3 bases and J by 4 bases, with 13 bases left in between. There are 15 residues in the CDR3. DNA for the CDR3: TGTGCCAGCAGTGACGGACCATGGGTGAATCAGCCCCAGCATTTT. This translates into CASSDGPWVNQPQHF.

This clone has a handful of counts. The gene calls are TRBV12-3 or TRBV12-4 and TRBJ2-1, with D maybe TRBD2 (7 bases). The CDR3 contains 21 residues. V lost 3 bases, J lost 7 bases, and 34 bases lay in between. The CDR3 region is CASSFVASVRTGGLFSNEQFF. The CDR3 nucleotides are TGTGCCAGCAGTTTTGTGGCATCGGTCCGCACGGGGGGCCTTTTTTCAAATGAGCAGTTCTTC.

The V and J genes are TRBV9 and TRBJ2-7; D is perhaps TRBD2 (6 bases). Germline lookup yields CDR1 SGDLS and CDR2 YYNGEE. The CDR3 has 14 amino acids. The ends were cut back, 5 bases at V and 3 bases at J, with 15 bases in the middle. CDR3 sequence: CASRIGLSLYEQYF. The CDR3 nucleotides read TGTGCCAGCAGAATCGGACTATCCCTCTACGAGCAGTACTTC. The whole variable domain, remainder taken from reference TRBV9 and TRBJ2-7, is DSGVTQTPKHLITATGQRVTLRCSPRSGDLSVYWYQQSLDQGLQFLIQYYNGEERAKGNILERFSAQQFPDLHSELNLSSLELGDSALYFCASRIGLSLYEQYFGPGTRLTVT.

This clone was counted many times. The V call is TRBV2, the J call TRBJ2-1; 9 bases fit TRBD1. Germline values: CDR1 SNHLY, CDR2 FYNNEI. This CDR3 spans 13 amino acids. V lost 6 bases, J lost 8 bases, and 5 bases stayed unmatched. CDR3 sequence: CASRDRGYYEQFF. The CDR3 nucleotides read TGTGCCAGCAGAGACAGGGGGTATTATGAGCAGTTCTTC.

This clone was counted at least ten times. V usage is TRBV4-2 and J usage is TRBJ2-5; no firm D call. V lost 0 bases, J lost 5 bases, and 4 bases lay in between. Germline V lookup: CDR1 LGHNA, CDR2 YNFKEQ. The CDR3 length is 12 residues. This chain's CDR3 is CASSQEGETQYF. The CDR3 region has the DNA TGTGCCAGCAGCCAAGAGGGGGAGACCCAGTACTTC.